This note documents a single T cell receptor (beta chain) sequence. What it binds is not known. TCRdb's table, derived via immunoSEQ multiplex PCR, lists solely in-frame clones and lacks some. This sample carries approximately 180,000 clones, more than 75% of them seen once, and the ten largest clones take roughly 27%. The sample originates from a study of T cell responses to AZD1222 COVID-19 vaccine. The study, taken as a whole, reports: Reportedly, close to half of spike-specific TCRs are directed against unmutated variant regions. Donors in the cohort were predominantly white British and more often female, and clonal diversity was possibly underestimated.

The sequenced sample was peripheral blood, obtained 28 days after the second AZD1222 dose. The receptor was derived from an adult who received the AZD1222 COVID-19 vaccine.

The CDR3 protein is CASSYTAFVIQYF. The CDR3 coding sequence is TGTGCCAGCAGTTACACAGCGTTTGTCATTCAGTACTTC. The rearrangement uses TRBV2 and TRBJ2-4, with D unresolved. The CDR3 is 13 amino acids. CDR1 and CDR2 (germline): SNHLY, FYNNEI. The ends were cut back, 5 bases at V and 9 bases at J, with 14 bases in the middle.